This record looks at one TCR beta chain sequence and its context. A single count supports this clone. Its antigen specificity is not known. No per-base quality is available; no much larger clone lies one base away. The immunoSEQ Assay was used to sequence TCR beta CDR3 regions from DNA. The published analysis was carried out like this. To compute T cell density, TCR beta template counts were normalized to usable DNA, which was estimated by amplifying housekeeping genes. Richness was estimated using the preseqR package, with extrapolation to 400,000 templates for PBMC samples and to 120,000 templates for tissue samples. Clonality was defined as one minus Pielou's evenness. Differential abundance testing on productive amino-acid clonotypes, with a minimum total count of 5 and an alpha of 0.1, was used to identify tissue-enriched TCRs. The Jaccard Index and the Morisita Overlap Index were used to measure repertoire overlap between compartments. GLIPH clustered TCR beta CDR3s with public tetramer-defined viral CDR3s; viral motifs required at least three viral sequences plus V-gene enrichment. TCRdb took this table from immuneACCESS and kept in-frame rearrangements with V and J called. Such tables lack part of the clones; where checked against another copy, unresolved V genes explain under half of the gap, and the rest is unexplained. V and J calls and clone size are given by that table; D and trimming were obtained from the DNA. The sample profile shows roughly 38,000 clones; around 86% of them were found once. The leading ten clones occupy approximately 3.4% of the sample.

Trimming accounts for 3 bases at V and 0 bases at J, while the number of junction bases matched to no gene is 8. CDR1 SGDLS and CDR2 YYNGEE were looked up in the germline V gene. Spanning cysteine to phenylalanine, the CDR3 consists of 16 amino acids. Here the CDR3 DNA is all that survives: 48 bases in frame from base 1. These data come from a study of T cells in localized non-small cell lung cancer (dated by TCRdb to the early 2020s). As for the study more broadly: The study analyzed T cell repertoires of about 230 early-stage NSCLC patients, comparing tumors and uninvolved tumor-adjacent lungs. The cohort consisted of about 240 treatment-naive NSCLC patients whose localized lung tumors had been resected. Of the NSCLC patients, 129 were male and around 97 were female, and the mean age was approximately 69 years. Summary of the overall study and its limitations: A median of about 55 of the top 100 tumor clones were detected in paired uninvolved adjacent lung, and about 29 of these tumor clones were also found among the top 100 clones of the paired uninvolved adjacent lung. Because multi-region sequencing of the tumors was not done, intratumor heterogeneity could not be ruled out. Because the study design was exploratory, TCR variables were selected using unadjusted p-values without false-discovery rate correction. Longer overall survival was associated with higher blood T cell density, whereas shorter survival was associated with higher adjacent-lung clonality. Uninvolved tumor-adjacent lung showed the highest T cell clonality, higher than tumor, which suggests more focused antigenic responses in the uninvolved tumor-adjacent lung.

At diagnosis, peripheral blood, uninvolved tumor-adjacent lung and tumor were collected and stored as a combination of fresh-frozen and FFPE material. Blood samples were analyzed as peripheral blood mononuclear cells for TCR repertoire profiling. The receptor's source is a man aged 18 to 50 with stage I lung adenocarcinoma. The chain uses TRBV9 and TRBJ1-2; a stretch of 7 junction bases matches TRBD1. Sequencing was performed on peripheral blood, taken before any cancer treatment. The CDR3 reads as follows: CASSGPGQIANYGYTF. The sequenced DNA is TGTGCCAGCAGCGGCCCGGGACAGATAGCTAACTATGGCTACACCTTC.